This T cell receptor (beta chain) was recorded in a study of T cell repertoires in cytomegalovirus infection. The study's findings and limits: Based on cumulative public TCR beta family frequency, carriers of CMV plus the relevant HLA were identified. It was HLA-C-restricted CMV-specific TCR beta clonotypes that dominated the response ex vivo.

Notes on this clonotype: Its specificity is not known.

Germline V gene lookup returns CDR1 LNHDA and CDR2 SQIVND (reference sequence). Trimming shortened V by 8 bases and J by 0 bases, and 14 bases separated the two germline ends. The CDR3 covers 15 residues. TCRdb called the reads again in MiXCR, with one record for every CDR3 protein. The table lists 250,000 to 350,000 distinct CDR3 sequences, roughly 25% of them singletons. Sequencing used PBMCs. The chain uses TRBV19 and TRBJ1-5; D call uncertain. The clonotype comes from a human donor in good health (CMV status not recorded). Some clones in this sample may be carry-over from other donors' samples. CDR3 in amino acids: CASRGGGNSNQPQHF. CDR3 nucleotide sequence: TGTGCCAGTCGTGGCGGAGGTAATAGCAATCAGCCCCAGCATTTT.